What follows is one TCR beta chain and its context. Its matching antigen is unknown. This record belongs to a study of CD8 T cells in ankylosing spondylitis. The study's findings and limits: In peripheral blood, disease-linked CD8+ clones occurred at relatively low frequencies. A motif of eight highly homologous TCR beta variants was seen as apparently characteristic of ankylosing spondylitis blood.

Germline loops: CDR1 SGHAT, CDR2 FQNNGV. The CDR3 loop spans 16 amino acids. V lost 2 bases and J lost 4, with 15 bases in between. TCRdb fed the 5' RACE reads into MiXCR, producing one record per CDR3 protein. This repertoire shows fewer than 650,000 distinct CDR3 sequences, 10% to 15% found once; its top ten account for approximately 7%. The sample comprised blood, either unsorted or a sorted T cell fraction (not recorded which). This clonotype was obtained from a male donor with ankylosing spondylitis. V gene TRBV11-2 combines with J gene TRBJ2-1, with D possibly TRBD1 on 6 matching bases. As DNA, the CDR3 is TGTGCCAGCAGCTTACCCCAGGGGCGCAAGTACAATGAGCAGTTCTTC. Translated, it gives CASSLPQGRKYNEQFF.